The clone carrying this TCR beta chain turned up a few times. This sample was included in a study of T-cell reconstitution after alpha-beta-depleted transplantation in children. The CDR3 is 15 amino acids. Unmatched junction bases numbered 6, after V lost 4 bases and J lost 0 bases. It was with unique molecular identifiers that the TCRbeta library was prepared. Each CDR3 protein gets one entry after TCRdb re-called the PCR reads with MiXCR. The profile shows some 200,000 distinct CDR3 sequences, about 6.3% of them singletons. This receptor was taken from a human donor who donated a stem cell graft to a child with Wiskott-Aldrich syndrome. The chain recombines TRBV12-3 or TRBV12-4 with TRBJ2-7; TRBD1 aligns across 7 bases. The sequencing used PBMCs from the stem cell graft donor, collected from the stem cell graft. CDR3 nucleotides: TGTGCCAGCAGTTCGACAGGGTCGGGCTCCTACGAGCAGTACTTC. As protein: CASSSTGSGSYEQYF.